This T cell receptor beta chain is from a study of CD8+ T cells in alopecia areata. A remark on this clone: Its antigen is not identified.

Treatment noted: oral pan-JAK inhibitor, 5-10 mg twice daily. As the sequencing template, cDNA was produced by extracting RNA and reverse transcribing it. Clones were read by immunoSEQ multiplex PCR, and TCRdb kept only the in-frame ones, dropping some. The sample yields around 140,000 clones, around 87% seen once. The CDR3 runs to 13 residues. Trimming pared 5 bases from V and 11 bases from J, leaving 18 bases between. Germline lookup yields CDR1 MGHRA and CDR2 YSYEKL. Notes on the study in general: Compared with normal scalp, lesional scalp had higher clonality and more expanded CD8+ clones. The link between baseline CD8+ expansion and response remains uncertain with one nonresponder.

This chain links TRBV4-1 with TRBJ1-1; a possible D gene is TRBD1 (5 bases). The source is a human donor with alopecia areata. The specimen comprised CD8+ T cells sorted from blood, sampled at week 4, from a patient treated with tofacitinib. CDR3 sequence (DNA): TGCGCCAGCAGCGTCCGAGGGGATTCGTTCGCTTTCTTT. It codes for CASSVRGDSFAFF.